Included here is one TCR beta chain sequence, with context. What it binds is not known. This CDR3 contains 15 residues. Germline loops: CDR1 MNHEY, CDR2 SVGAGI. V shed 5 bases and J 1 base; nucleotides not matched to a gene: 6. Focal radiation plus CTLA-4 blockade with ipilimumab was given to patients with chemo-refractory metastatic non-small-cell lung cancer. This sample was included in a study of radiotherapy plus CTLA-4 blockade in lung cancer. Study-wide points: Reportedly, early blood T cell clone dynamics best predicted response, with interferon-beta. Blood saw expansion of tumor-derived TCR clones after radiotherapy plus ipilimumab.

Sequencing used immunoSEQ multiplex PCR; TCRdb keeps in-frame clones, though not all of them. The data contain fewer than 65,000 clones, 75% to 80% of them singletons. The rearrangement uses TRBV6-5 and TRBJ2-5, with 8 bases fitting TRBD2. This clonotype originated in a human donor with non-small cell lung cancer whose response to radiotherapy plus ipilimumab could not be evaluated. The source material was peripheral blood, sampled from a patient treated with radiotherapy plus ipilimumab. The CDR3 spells CASSQQRGFQETQYF. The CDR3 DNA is TGTGCCAGCAGTCAGCAGCGGGGGTTCCAAGAGACCCAGTACTTC.